Listed below are T cell receptor beta chains from one sample, sequenced in a study of cytomegalovirus exposure and HLA in healthy donors. Produced via immunoSEQ multiplex PCR; TCRdb's table is partial and in-frame only. The sample contains 70,000 to 90,000 clones, approximately 75% of which appear only once. Sequenced: PBMCs. The origin of the receptors is a man in his fifties or sixties in good health and CMV-seronegative. CDR3s include the opening cysteine and the closing phenylalanine or tryptophan. Fields, in order: J gene, clone size, D gene, V gene, CDR3 DNA, CDR3 protein. The D gene is left open where the match is weak. Clone size is not always given. Where it is, it says once, few, many or a class for expanded clones.

TRBJ1-2 | . | . | TRBV9 | TGTGCCAGCAGCCCGGAGGGGATTCCTGGTGGCTACACCTTC | CASSPEGIPGGYTF
TRBJ2-7 | few | . | TRBV7-8 | TGTGCCAGCCAGCCCAGGGGAAACTCCTACGAGCAGTACTTC | CASQPRGNSYEQYF
TRBJ1-6 | once | TRBD1 | TRBV29-1 | TGCAGCGTTGGGCCAGGGGGTGATTCACCCCTCCACTTT | CSVGPGGDSPLHF
TRBJ1-1 | . | . | TRBV5-1 | TGCGCCAGCAGCTTCTCCACGGACACTGAAGCTTTCTTT | CASSFSTDTEAFF
TRBJ2-1 | . | TRBD1 | TRBV6-1 | TGTGCCAGCAGTGCGCCGGGACAGGGGTACTACAATGAGCAGTTCTTC | CASSAPGQGYYNEQFF
TRBJ1-1 | . | . | TRBV7-6 | TGTGCCAGCAGCTCCGGGGGTGGTTGGACTGAAGCTTTCTTT | CASSSGGGWTEAFF
TRBJ1-5 | . | TRBD1 | TRBV19 | TGTGCCAGTAGCGGGACAGCTAATCAGCCCCAGCATTTT | CASSGTANQPQHF
TRBJ1-1 | . | . | TRBV5-1 | TGCGCCAGCAGCCACACCCCAGGAAATATCATGAACACTGAAGCTTTCTTT | CASSHTPGNIMNTEAFF
TRBJ2-7 | few | . | TRBV10-1 | TGCGCCAGCAGTGAGTCCTCAGGGTCTCGCGAGCAGTACTTC | CASSESSGSREQYF
TRBJ2-2 | . | TRBD1 | TRBV18 | TGTGCCAGCTCACCACCCCGGGACAGACTTACCGGGGAGCTGTTTTTT | CASSPPRDRLTGELFF
TRBJ2-7 | . | . | TRBV5-1 | TGCGCCAGCAGCTTGGGTGCGGGGGCTGGCGAGCAGTACTTC | CASSLGAGAGEQYF
TRBJ2-5 | . | TRBD2 | TRBV12-5 | TGTGCTAGTGGTCTTGGGCTAGCGGGGAAAGAGACCCAGTACTTC | CASGLGLAGKETQYF
TRBJ2-1 | . | TRBD1 | TRBV25-1 | TGTGCCAGCAGTGATCCAGGGGGCCACAATGAGCAGTTCTTC | CASSDPGGHNEQFF
TRBJ2-2 | . | . | TRBV2 | TGTGCCAGCAGTGCGGGTCGCGGGGAGCTGTTTTTT | CASSAGRGELFF
TRBJ2-7 | . | . | TRBV7-8 | TGTGCCAGCAGCTTAGCTCAGATCTTTGGCGAGCAGTACTTC | CASSLAQIFGEQYF
TRBJ1-3 | few | TRBD1 | TRBV29-1 | TGCAGCATTGAACCCAGGGGGCGCGGAAACACCATATATTTT | CSIEPRGRGNTIYF
TRBJ2-3 | . | TRBD2 | TRBV2 | TGTGCCAGCAGTGACGTAGCGGGGGGAGATACGCAGTATTTT | CASSDVAGGDTQYF
TRBJ1-5 | . | . | TRBV6-1 | TGTGCCAGCAGTGCCCGGGGGTGGGCCCAGCATTTT | CASSARGWAQHF
TRBJ2-3 | . | TRBD2 | TRBV7-3 | TGTGCCAGCAGCTTAAATAACGGGGGGGCGACAGATACGCAGTATTTT | CASSLNNGGATDTQYF
TRBJ1-3 | . | . | TRBV7-7 | TGTGCTAGCAGCCAAGGCTCGGGGGGGCCGAGCTCTGGAAACACCATATATTTT | CASSQGSGGPSSGNTIYF
TRBJ2-3 | . | TRBD2 | TRBV19 | TGTGCCAGTAGCACCCCAGGAGCGGGGGGCACAGATACGCAGTATTTT | CASSTPGAGGTDTQYF
TRBJ2-7 | . | . | TRBV6-5 | TGTGCCAGCAGTCGATCCGGGGGCTACGAGCAGTACTTC | CASSRSGGYEQYF
TRBJ2-3 | . | . | TRBV4-1 | TGCGCCAGCAGCCAAGTCGGCACAGATACGCAGTATTTT | CASSQVGTDTQYF
TRBJ2-3 | . | TRBD1 | TRBV18 | TGTGCCAGCTCACCGTCCCCACCAGGGGGAAACACAGATACGCAGTATTTT | CASSPSPPGGNTDTQYF